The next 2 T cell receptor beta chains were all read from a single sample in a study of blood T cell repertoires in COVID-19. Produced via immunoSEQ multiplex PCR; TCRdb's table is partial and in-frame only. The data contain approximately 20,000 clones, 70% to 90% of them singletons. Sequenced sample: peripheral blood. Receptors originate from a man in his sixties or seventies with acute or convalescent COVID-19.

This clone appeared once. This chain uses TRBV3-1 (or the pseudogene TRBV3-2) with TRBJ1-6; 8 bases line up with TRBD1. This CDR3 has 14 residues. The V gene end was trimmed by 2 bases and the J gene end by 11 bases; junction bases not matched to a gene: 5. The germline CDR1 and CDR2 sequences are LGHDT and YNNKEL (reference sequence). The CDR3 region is CASSQPGQGTPLHF. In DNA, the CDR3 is TGTGCCAGCAGCCAACCTGGACAGGGTACACCCCTCCACTTT.

The CDR3 sequence is CASSESSGTGNTIYF. CDR3 in DNA: TGTGCCAGCAGTGAATCGTCAGGGACTGGAAACACCATATATTTT. This chain connects TRBV25-1 to TRBJ1-3, with a tentative D call TRBD1 (5 bases). The CDR3 totals 15 residues. V lost 1 base and J lost 2, with 9 bases in between. CDR1 MGHDK and CDR2 SYGVNS come from the germline V gene.